These 26 T cell receptor beta chains were all obtained from the same sample, sequenced in a study of T cells in Graves' hyperthyroidism and ophthalmopathy. Amplified TCR beta CDR3 regions came from RNA transcripts. TCR CDR3 regions were first amplified by RT-PCR with HTBI primers. Each CDR3 protein gets one entry after TCRdb re-called the multiplex PCR reads with MiXCR. Found here are a few hundred thousand distinct CDR3 sequences, 20% to 25% of them singletons; the top ten hold around 70%. The sample comprised blood. The source of these receptors is a man between 50 and 59 years old with Graves' hyperthyroidism.

At least ten counts were recorded for this clonotype. V gene TRBV7-3 combines with J gene TRBJ2-1; tentative D call: TRBD1 (6 bases). Germline V gene sequence: CDR1 SGHTA, CDR2 FQGTGA. V lost 1 base, J lost 7 bases, and 11 bases lay in between. The CDR3 spans 14 residues. In nucleotides, the CDR3 is TGTGCCAGCAGCTTAATGGGACATCCGAATGAGCAGTTCTTC. Translated: CASSLMGHPNEQFF.

The gene calls are TRBV4-1 and TRBJ2-3, with D perhaps being TRBD1 or TRBD2 (6 bases each). V lost 0 bases to trimming and J lost 6 bases, with 13 bases between them. Germline CDR1 is MGHRA and CDR2 is YSYEKL. This CDR3 spans 15 amino acids. The CDR3 protein is CASSQDWGARDTQYF. CDR3 bases: TGCGCCAGCAGCCAAGATTGGGGGGCGAGGGATACGCAGTATTTT.

The chain recombines TRBV5-1 with TRBJ1-1, with D perhaps TRBD1 (5 bases). The length of the CDR3 is 12 residues. V dropped 4 bases and J dropped 10 bases, with 14 bases sitting between them. Germline CDR1 reads SGHRS; CDR2 reads YFSETQ. This chain's CDR3 is CASSGDHLRAFF. The CDR3 nucleotides read TGCGCCAGCAGCGGGGACCACCTACGAGCTTTCTTT.

The CDR3 sequence is CASSLEGGGEPQHF. The CDR3, as DNA: TGCGCCAGCAGCTTGGAGGGGGGTGGGGAGCCCCAGCATTTT. The V gene is TRBV5-1, the J gene TRBJ1-5; D might be TRBD1 (6 bases). CDR3 length equals 14 residues. The V end lost 0 bases, the J end lost 8 bases, and 12 bases lay between the germline ends. The germline CDR1 and CDR2 sequences are SGHRS and YFSETQ. The entire variable domain, with the rest obtained from reference TRBV5-1 and TRBJ1-5, is as follows: KAGVTQTPRYLIKTRGQQVTLSCSPISGHRSVSWYQQTPGQGLQFLFEYFSETQRNKGNFPGRFSGRQFSNSRSEMNVSTLELGDSALYLCASSLEGGGEPQHFGDGTRLSIL.

This clonotype has just a few counts. This chain uses TRBV6-5 with TRBJ1-2; 7 bases are a match to TRBD1. Losses at the gene ends were 2 bases for V and 4 bases for J; bases not matched to a gene: 1. Germline-derived CDR1 and CDR2 are MNHEY and SVGAGI. The CDR3 length is 13 residues. CDR3 sequence (DNA): TGTGCCAGCAGTTACGGACAGGCCTATGGCTACACCTTC. This codes for CASSYGQAYGYTF.

The CDR3 region has the DNA TGTGCCAGCAGTGATACAGGGGGCCCAACCCCCTACGAGCAGTACTTC. Translated, it gives CASSDTGGPTPYEQYF. V usage is TRBV6-1 and J usage is TRBJ2-7; 9 positions agree with TRBD1. The junction had 8 bases not matched to a gene; V was cut back by 3 bases and J by 2 bases. The germline gives CDR1 MNHNS, CDR2 SASEGT. The CDR3 has 16 amino acids.

Of note for this clonotype: A much larger clone is a single base away; this may be a read error. The rearrangement uses TRBV7-3 and TRBJ2-5; either TRBD1 or TRBD2 may supply D (7 bases each). This CDR3 has 19 residues. Germline V CDR1 and CDR2: SGHTA, FQGTGA. CDR3 bases: TGTGCCGGCAGCCAAGCCCTACCAGTCCAGGGGGGGCGCCGGGAGACCCAGTACTTC. It yields the protein CAGSQALPVQGGRRETQYF.

This clonotype was picked up many times. This sequence joins TRBV28 and TRBJ1-1, with D possibly TRBD1 on 5 matching bases. V was cut by 5 bases and J by 2 bases, with 9 bases left in between. Germline-derived CDR1 and CDR2 are MDHEN and SYDVKM. The CDR3 is made up of 13 amino acids. CDR3 sequence: CASSRGPNTEAFF. The CDR3 DNA follows: TGTGCCAGCAGTAGGGGACCAAACACTGAAGCTTTCTTT.

The table lists this clonotype with many counts. The chain joins TRBV7-2 to TRBJ2-5, with a weak D call TRBD2 (6 bases). This CDR3 spans 12 amino acids. Germline CDR1 and CDR2: SGHTA and FQGNSA. V was clipped by 5 bases and J by 7 bases, with 11 bases between them. CDR3 sequence: CASSIGGGTQYF. The DNA of the CDR3 is TGTGCCAGCAGCATCGGGGGTGGGACCCAGTACTTC.

This clonotype appeared a few times. J is TRBJ2-1 and V is TRBV2, with 8 nucleotides matching TRBD2. V dropped 8 bases and J dropped 8; count of bases not matched to a gene: 14. The CDR3 consists of 15 residues. Per germline, CDR1 SNHLY and CDR2 FYNNEI. The CDR3 DNA reads as TGTGCCAGCCTCCCGGTAGCGGGACTCCACGATGAGCAGTTCTTC. Translating gives CASLPVAGLHDEQFF.

In its sample, this clonotype was seen a few times. The chain has TRBV19 and TRBJ1-1; D gene unclear. Germline V lookup: CDR1 LNHDA, CDR2 SQIVND (reference sequence). V gave up 4 bases and J gave up 0 bases, with 9 bases separating them. This CDR3 spans 14 amino acids. The CDR3 DNA is TGTGCCAGTAGTAGGACGGAGTTGAACACTGAAGCTTTCTTT. Translating it yields CASSRTELNTEAFF.

This clonotype was seen more than once but under ten times. The V and J genes are TRBV20-1 and TRBJ1-1; D is perhaps TRBD1 (5 bases). Per germline, CDR1 DFQATT and CDR2 SNEGSKA (reference sequence). This CDR3 comprises 13 residues. V shed 6 bases and J shed 0 bases, with 11 bases lying between them. CDR3 sequence (DNA): TGCAGTGCGGGGGGACGGATGAACACTGAAGCTTTCTTT. Translating it yields CSAGGRMNTEAFF.

The genes are TRBV11-1 and TRBJ2-1; no definite D call. The V gene's germline CDR1 is SGHAT and CDR2 FQDESV (reference sequence). There are 15 residues in the CDR3. Trimming shortened V by 5 bases and J by 2 bases, and 13 bases separated the two germline ends. As DNA, the CDR3 is TGTGCCAGCAGCCTAACGACCTACCCCTACAATGAGCAGTTCTTC. This sequence encodes CASSLTTYPYNEQFF.

J is TRBJ1-2 and V is TRBV5-1; TRBD1 aligns across 11 bases. Germline CDR1 reads SGHRS; CDR2 reads YFSETQ. This CDR3 is built from 14 residues. V lost 6 bases and J lost 4; bases outside the gene matches: 5. Here the CDR3 reads CASNGQGASYGYTF. For the CDR3, the DNA is TGCGCCAGCAACGGACAGGGGGCTAGCTATGGCTACACCTTC.

The rearrangement links TRBV24-1 to TRBJ2-3; TRBD1 aligns across 11 bases. The CDR3 length is 15 residues. Looked up from germline, CDR1 is KGHDR and CDR2 is SFDVKD. The V segment lost 9 bases and the J segment 3 bases; nucleotides outside the gene matches: 7. In DNA form, the CDR3 reads TGTGCCACCGGTGGGGACAGGGGGTTGACAGATACGCAGTATTTT. This sequence encodes CATGGDRGLTDTQYF.

This clonotype was seen a handful of times. The V call is TRBV12-3 or TRBV12-4, the J call TRBJ2-1, with 8 bases fitting TRBD2. This CDR3 is built from 14 residues. V shed 3 bases and J 8 bases; nucleotides not matched to a gene: 6. This CDR3 reads CASSFGPSGYEQFF. The CDR3 DNA reads TGTGCCAGCAGTTTTGGGCCTAGCGGGTATGAGCAGTTCTTC.

This clonotype was recorded once. An end of the junction does not agree with germline; a read error may underlie this. V gene TRBV11-2 combines with J gene TRBJ2-3; no definite D call. CDR3 length: 14 residues. Germline V gives CDR1 SGHAT, CDR2 FQNNGV. The CDR3 DNA sequence: TGCGCCAGCAGCCACCGCCGGACGGCAGATACGCAGTATTTT. This gives the protein CASSHRRTADTQYF. The full variable domain, in which reference TRBV11-2 and TRBJ2-3 provide the parts outside the CDR3, is EAGVAQSPRYKIIEKRQSVAFWCNPISGHATLYWYQQILGQGPKLLIQFQNNGVVDDSQLPKDRFSAERLKGVDSTLKIQPAKLEDSAVYLCASSHRRTADTQYFGPGTRLTVL.

This clonotype was observed a handful of times. V usage is TRBV7-2 and J usage is TRBJ2-5; 8 bases line up with TRBD1. Germline values: CDR1 SGHTA, CDR2 FQGNSA. There are 14 residues in the CDR3. V trimming: 5 bases; J trimming: 2 bases; junction bases outside the gene matches: 4. This CDR3 reads CASSVRGLQETQYF. The CDR3 DNA sequence: TGTGCCAGCAGCGTCAGGGGGCTTCAAGAGACCCAGTACTTC.

In regard to this clonotype: A read error may explain this, as a much larger clone is one base away. This chain connects TRBV7-3 to TRBJ2-1; D may be TRBD2 (6 bases). The CDR3 covers 16 residues. Germline lookup yields CDR1 SGHTA and CDR2 FQGTGA. The CDR3 DNA reads TGTGCCAGCGGCTTGCAGTCGGGAGCTGGTTACAATGAGCAGTTCTTC. Translating it yields CASGLQSGAGYNEQFF.

The chain employs TRBV28 and TRBJ2-1; possible D gene TRBD1, 6 bases. Trimming cost V 5 bases and J 13 bases, with 12 bases left between them. The CDR3 extends over 11 amino acids. Germline CDR1 reads MDHEN; CDR2 reads SYDVKM. The CDR3: CASSRTVTQFF. The CDR3 DNA reads as TGTGCCAGCAGTAGGACAGTCACCCAGTTCTTC.

This sequence joins TRBV24-1 and TRBJ2-2; 7 nucleotides align to TRBD1. Germline values: CDR1 KGHDR, CDR2 SFDVKD. Trimming at V came to 4 bases and at J to 6 bases, leaving 10 bases not matched to a gene. This CDR3 region has 16 residues. CDR3 sequence: CATSDPGGTRAGELFF. The CDR3 DNA reads as TGTGCCACCAGTGACCCAGGGGGAACGAGGGCCGGGGAGCTGTTTTTT.

The chain couples TRBV18 to TRBJ2-3; D tentatively reads TRBD1 or TRBD2 (5 bases each). The CDR3 length is 14 residues. Germline lookup yields CDR1 KGHSH and CDR2 LQKENI. V was shortened by 3 bases and J by 0 bases, with 7 bases between the two germline ends. The CDR3 bases are TGTGCCAGCTCACCCGGGGACAGCACAGATACGCAGTATTTT. The encoded protein is CASSPGDSTDTQYF.

V gene TRBV12-3 or TRBV12-4 combines with J gene TRBJ2-1; TRBD1 agrees at 7 bases. V lost 6 bases and J lost 2; bases outside the gene matches: 10. CDR3 length: 16 amino acids. CDR3 residues: CASRLQGPITYNEQFF. The CDR3 DNA follows: TGTGCCAGCAGACTACAGGGGCCCATCACCTACAATGAGCAGTTCTTC.

This clonotype has at least ten counts. The chain couples TRBV2 to TRBJ2-5; 12 bases align to TRBD2. The CDR3 contains 15 residues. Germline CDR1 SNHLY, CDR2 FYNNEI. J lost 1 base, V lost 6 bases, and 3 bases had no gene match. The DNA for the CDR3 is TGTGCCAGCAGAGGACTAGCGGGAATCCAAGAGACCCAGTACTTC. This gives the protein CASRGLAGIQETQYF.

This clonotype has only a few counts. V usage is TRBV27 and J usage is TRBJ1-1; D is perhaps TRBD1 (5 bases). The V gene's germline CDR1 is MNHEY and CDR2 SMNVEV (reference sequence). The CDR3 loop spans 15 amino acids. V was trimmed by 5 bases and J by 1 base, leaving 14 bases between them. The CDR3 region has the DNA TGTGCCAGCAGTCCCCGCGGGGGGGGGAACACTGAAGCTTTCTTT. As protein: CASSPRGGGNTEAFF.

The CDR3 DNA reads as TGTGCCAGTAGGCTACAGGGGGCCGGGGAGCTGTTTTTT. Residues: CASRLQGAGELFF. This sequence joins TRBV19 and TRBJ2-2; 8 bases map to TRBD1. V was clipped by 6 bases and J by 6 bases; unmatched bases: 3. This CDR3 is 13 amino acids long. Germline CDR1 LNHDA, CDR2 SQIVND (reference sequence).